The T cell receptor beta chain described here comes from a study of blood T cells in healthy people across ages. Germline CDR1 and CDR2: MNHEY and SVGEGT. The V gene lost 5 bases and the J gene lost 1 base, with 17 bases spanning the gap. CDR3 length: 16 residues. Study-wide results and caveats: When set beside aged donors, long-lived donors presented more naive CD4+ cells and higher diversity.

Using a J-beta primer mix together with a sample-barcoded 5' primer, a second PCR was run for roughly 7 to 12 cycles. MiXCR, applied by TCRdb to the 5' RACE reads, yields one record per CDR3 protein. The profile shows hundreds of thousands of distinct CDR3 sequences, 44% of them singletons. This clonotype has just a few counts. The antigen is not known. The TCR sequence derives from a man aged 60-69 years in good health. Sequenced sample: blood. This rearrangement joins TRBV6-2 or TRBV6-3 to TRBJ2-5, with a possible D match to TRBD1 (5 bases). CDR3 coding DNA: TGTGCCAGCAGTCGCCGCCCAGGGTCCTTCCAAGAGACCCAGTACTTC. It yields the protein CASSRRPGSFQETQYF.